The next 13 T cell receptor beta chains were all read from a single sample in a study of blood T cells in healthy people across ages. The second PCR ran roughly 7 to 12 cycles with a sample-barcoded 5' primer and J-beta primers. Each CDR3 protein is one row after TCRdb ran MiXCR on the 5' RACE reads. The data hold 710,000 or so distinct CDR3 sequences, with about 30% observed a single time. Sequencing used blood. The source is a woman of 80 years or more in good health.

This clonotype was found many times. The V and J genes are TRBV20-1 and TRBJ2-7; the D is unclear. The V gene's germline CDR1 is DFQATT and CDR2 SNEGSKA (reference sequence). V gave up 3 bases and J gave up 5 bases, with 11 bases separating them. This CDR3 region has 12 residues. This CDR3 is CSASGLRDEQYF. Written as DNA, the CDR3 is TGCAGTGCTAGTGGGCTACGGGACGAGCAGTACTTC.

This clonotype has only a few counts. A much larger clone lies one base from this, so it may be a read error. The rearrangement uses TRBV7-2 and TRBJ2-5; TRBD2 aligns across 16 bases. Germline V lookup: CDR1 SGHTA, CDR2 FQGNSA. There are 16 residues in the CDR3. Trimming at V came to 6 bases and at J to 11 bases, leaving 12 bases not matched to a gene. The CDR3 loop is CASSRTGTSGGVEQYF. The CDR3 DNA sequence: TGTGCCAGCAGTCGTACCGGGACTAGCGGGGGGGTTGAGCAGTACTTC.

Notes on this clonotype: A single base separates this from a much larger clone, so it may be a read error. The J gene is TRBJ2-5, the V gene TRBV5-8, with D tentatively TRBD2 (7 bases). Trimming took off 2 bases at V and 5 bases at J, with 25 bases between the two ends. The germline V gene encodes CDR1 SGHTS and CDR2 YDEGEE. This CDR3 spans 18 amino acids. CDR3 region: CASSFGLVGGPGRETQYF. The CDR3 DNA reads TGTGCCAGCAGCTTCGGACTAGTGGGGGGGCCGGGTCGGGAGACCCAGTACTTC.

A word on this clonotype: This may stem from a read error, because a much larger clone lies one nucleotide away. The chain combines TRBV10-3 with TRBJ2-5, with a weak D call TRBD2 (6 bases). The CDR3 extends over 14 amino acids. Germline V lookup: CDR1 ENHRY, CDR2 SYGVKD. Trimming took 3 bases from V and 11 from J, leaving 19 bases between them. This chain's CDR3 is CAISDGTAYNEQYF. CDR3 sequence (DNA): TGTGCCATCAGTGACGGGACTGCCTACAATGAGCAGTACTTC.

This clonotype was observed at least ten times. The chain combines TRBV5-6 with TRBJ2-1; D is unresolved. Trimming cost V 0 bases and J 2 bases, with 15 bases left between them. The CDR3 is 17 residues long. Germline assignment: CDR1 SGHDT and CDR2 YYEEEE. The CDR3 spells CASSLAAATTTYNEQFF. The CDR3 DNA sequence: TGTGCCAGCAGCTTGGCCGCGGCTACCACCACCTACAATGAGCAGTTCTTC.

Only one count was recorded for this clonotype. In nucleotides, the CDR3 is TGCAGTGCCCCCCGTCTCCAGGGGGCGTTATACTCTGAAGCTTTCTTT. This sequence encodes CSAPRLQGALYSEAFF. The chain employs TRBV20-1 and TRBJ1-1; 8 nucleotides agree with TRBD1. The junction had 18 bases not matched to a gene; V was cut back by 6 bases and J by 6 bases. The germline V gene has CDR1 DFQATT and CDR2 SNEGSKA (reference sequence). The CDR3 has 16 residues.

The rearrangement uses TRBV28 and TRBJ1-1; D may be TRBD1 (6 bases). The CDR3 is 16 amino acids. Looked up from germline, CDR1 is MDHEN and CDR2 is SYDVKM. With 4 bases removed from V and 4 bases from J, the gap between germline ends came to 19 bases. The CDR3 coding sequence is TGTGCCAGCAGTTCAATGTCACAGGGATCACTCACTGAAGCTTTCTTT. This gives the protein CASSSMSQGSLTEAFF.

This clonotype was counted only a few times. This chain joins TRBV20-1 and TRBJ2-7, with 14 positions matching TRBD2. The junction had 10 bases not matched to a gene; V was cut back by 1 base and J by 8 bases. This CDR3 is built from 16 residues. Germline assignment: CDR1 DFQATT and CDR2 SNEGSKA (reference sequence). DNA of the CDR3: TGCAGTGCTAGAGGACTAGCGGGGGGGCCTAGTTACAAGCAGTACTTC. Translating gives CSARGLAGGPSYKQYF.

The chain joins TRBV20-1 to TRBJ1-5; the D is unclear. The V and J ends lost 1 base and 2 bases respectively, with 9 bases between them. This CDR3 comprises 14 residues. Germline V gene data show CDR1 as DFQATT and CDR2 as SNEGSKA (reference sequence). CDR3 region: CSARGGRGNQPQHF. CDR3 DNA: TGCAGTGCTAGAGGAGGGCGGGGCAATCAGCCCCAGCATTTT.

The chain couples TRBV28 to TRBJ2-7, with D unclear. The CDR3 spans 12 residues. V lost 7 bases to trimming and J lost 4 bases, with 11 bases between them. The germline CDR1 and CDR2 sequences are MDHEN and SYDVKM. The CDR3 sequence: CASTRGPYEQYF. CDR3 nucleotides: TGTGCCAGCACCAGAGGTCCATACGAGCAGTACTTC.

As to this clonotype: One end of the junction does not line up with germline, which may come from a read error. The V and J genes are TRBV12-3 or TRBV12-4 and TRBJ2-3; D possibly corresponds to TRBD2 (5 bases). The CDR3 loop spans 15 amino acids. The CDR3 protein is CASSLHGESADAQYF. CDR3 bases: TGTGCCAGCAGTTTACATGGGGAGAGTGCAGATGCGCAGTATTTT.

This rearrangement joins TRBV27 to TRBJ2-7; 9 nucleotides line up with TRBD1. This CDR3 spans 14 amino acids. The V and J ends lost 6 bases and 2 bases, in that order; junction bases with no gene match: 5. CDR1 and CDR2 (germline): MNHEY, SMNVEV (reference sequence). CDR3 region: CASRDRGRTYEQYF. The CDR3 DNA reads TGTGCCAGCAGGGACAGGGGTCGCACCTACGAGCAGTACTTC.

The V call is TRBV12-3 or TRBV12-4, the J call TRBJ2-2, with 7 bases lining up with TRBD1. The V gene end was trimmed by 6 bases and the J gene end by 4 bases; junction bases not matched to a gene: 8. The CDR3 length is 15 residues. The CDR3 reads CASSQDRDGTGELFF. Written as DNA, the CDR3 is TGTGCCAGCAGCCAAGACAGGGATGGCACCGGGGAGCTGTTTTTT.